This T cell receptor beta chain was sequenced in a study of shared clonotypes between healthy human individuals. General observations from the study: Although depth was large, rarefaction showed that sequencing of the sorted subsets was incomplete. Naive subsets generally had larger estimated richness than memory subsets.

Deep-level assay runs were performed. Measured with immunoSEQ multiplex PCR; TCRdb has only the in-frame clones, and not every one. Altogether about 680,000 clones are present, about 90% being singletons, with the ten largest covering roughly 22%. V gave up 0 bases and J gave up 0 bases, with 15 bases separating them. There are 18 residues in the CDR3. CDR1 and CDR2 from the germline V gene are LNHNV and YYDKDF (reference sequence). Turning to this clone: As yet, its antigen is unknown.

CD45RO-negative cells were positively selected for CCR7, leaving out terminally differentiated effector memory CD45RA+ cells. This TCR was sampled from a man under 40 in good health. The chain employs TRBV15 and TRBJ2-1; D gene uncertain. The specimen was naive CD8+ T cells sorted from blood. CDR3 in amino acids: CATSREVGVLGSYNEQFF. As DNA, the CDR3 is TGTGCCACCAGCAGAGAGGTCGGAGTTTTGGGCTCCTACAATGAGCAGTTCTTC.